This T cell receptor (beta chain) was found in a study of blood T cell repertoires in COVID-19. Study-wide context: Nucleic acid was either cDNA or gDNA, and it came from T cells, B-cell-depleted T cells, or PBMCs.

Method: immunoSEQ multiplex PCR; TCRdb's copy keeps in-frame clones and lacks some. Among around 140,000 clones listed, roughly 88% were seen once. Germline values: CDR1 LNHDA, CDR2 SQIVND (reference sequence). The CDR3 runs to 15 residues. Trimming cost V 3 bases and J 10 bases; bases outside gene matches: 6. This chain uses TRBV19 with TRBJ1-6, with 10 bases that match TRBD1. This clonotype originated in a woman in her fifties or sixties with acute or convalescent COVID-19. Sequencing was carried out using peripheral blood. CDR3 in amino acids: CASSMGTGVGSPLHF. The DNA for the CDR3 is TGTGCCAGTAGTATGGGGACAGGGGTAGGATCACCCCTCCACTTT.